This T cell receptor beta chain comes out of a study of shared clonotypes between healthy human individuals. The material for each subset, its genomic DNA, was split evenly across several immunoSEQ plates. Only in-frame clones appear in the TCRdb table, and some are missing; sequencing was by immunoSEQ multiplex PCR. The table has hundreds of thousands of clones, 90% to 97% seen once; the top ten hold about 0.064%. Into CD45RA+ naive and CD45RA-negative memory subsets, the CD4+ cells were split. V lost 10 bases and J lost 1, with 14 bases in between. From germline, CDR1 is MNHEY and CDR2 SMNVEV (reference sequence). The CDR3 consists of 13 residues.

The chain joins TRBV27 to TRBJ2-7; D remains unclear. This TCR came from a woman aged 25 to 45 in good health. Sequencing was carried out using naive CD4+ T cells sorted from blood. Stated subset: CD45RA+ positively selected. CDR3 sequence reads: CATHRDGSYEQYF. The CDR3, as DNA: TGTGCCACCCACCGTGACGGGTCCTACGAGCAGTACTTC.